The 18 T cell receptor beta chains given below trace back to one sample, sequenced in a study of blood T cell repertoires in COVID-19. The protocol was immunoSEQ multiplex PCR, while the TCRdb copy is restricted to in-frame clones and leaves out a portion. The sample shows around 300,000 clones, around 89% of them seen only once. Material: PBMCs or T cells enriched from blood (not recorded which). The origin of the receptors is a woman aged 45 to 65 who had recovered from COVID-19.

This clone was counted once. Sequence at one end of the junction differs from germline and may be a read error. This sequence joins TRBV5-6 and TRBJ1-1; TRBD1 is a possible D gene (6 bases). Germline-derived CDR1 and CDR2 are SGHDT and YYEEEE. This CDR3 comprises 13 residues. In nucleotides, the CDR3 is TGTGCCAGCAGCTTGTCGGACAGCAACCACGATTTGTTT. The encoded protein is CASSLSDSNHDLF. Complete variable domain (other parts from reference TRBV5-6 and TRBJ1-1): DAGVTQSPTHLIKTRGQQVTLRCSPKSGHDTVSWYQQALGQGPQFIFQYYEEEERQRGNFPDRFSGHQFPNYSSELNVNALLLGDSALYLCASSLSDSNHDLFGQGTRLTVV.

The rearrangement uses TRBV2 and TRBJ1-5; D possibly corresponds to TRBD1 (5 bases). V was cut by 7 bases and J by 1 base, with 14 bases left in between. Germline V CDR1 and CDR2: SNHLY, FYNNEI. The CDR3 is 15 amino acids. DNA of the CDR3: TGTGCCAGCACCCATAGGAGGGGCAGCAATCAGCCCCAGCATTTT. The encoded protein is CASTHRRGSNQPQHF.

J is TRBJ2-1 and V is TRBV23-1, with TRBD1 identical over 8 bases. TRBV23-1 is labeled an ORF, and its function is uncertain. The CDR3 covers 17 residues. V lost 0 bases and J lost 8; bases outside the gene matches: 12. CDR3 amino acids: CASSQSKSSGGTHEQFF. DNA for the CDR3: TGCGCCAGCAGTCAATCCAAGTCGTCAGGGGGCACCCATGAGCAGTTCTTC.

The CDR3 loop is CASSLGGGPKTQYF. The CDR3 bases are TGTGCCAGCAGTTTGGGGGGAGGGCCAAAGACCCAGTACTTC. The chain carries TRBV28 and TRBJ2-5; 7 bases line up with TRBD2. The J segment lost 6 bases and the V segment lost 3 bases, leaving 7 bases of the junction unmatched. Per the germline V gene, CDR1 is MDHEN and CDR2 is SYDVKM. This CDR3 is 14 amino acids long.

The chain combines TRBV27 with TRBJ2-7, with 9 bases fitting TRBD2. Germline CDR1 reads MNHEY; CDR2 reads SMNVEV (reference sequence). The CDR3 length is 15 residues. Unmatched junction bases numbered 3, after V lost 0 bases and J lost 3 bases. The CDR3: CASSLSRTSVYEQYF. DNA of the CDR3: TGTGCCAGCAGTTTATCACGGACTAGCGTCTACGAGCAGTACTTC.

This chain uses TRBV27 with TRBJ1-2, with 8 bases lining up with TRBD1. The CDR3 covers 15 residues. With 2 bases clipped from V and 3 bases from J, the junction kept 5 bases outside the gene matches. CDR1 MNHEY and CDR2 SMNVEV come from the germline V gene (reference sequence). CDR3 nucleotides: TGTGCCAGCAGTTTACGACAGGGGCTTCACTATGGCTACACCTTC. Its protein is CASSLRQGLHYGYTF.

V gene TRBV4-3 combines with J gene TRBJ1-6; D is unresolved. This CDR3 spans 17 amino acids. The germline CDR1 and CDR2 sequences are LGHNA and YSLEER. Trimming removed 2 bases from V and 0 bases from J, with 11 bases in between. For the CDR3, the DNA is TGCGCCAGCAGCCAATTCCCGGAGGTCTCCTATAATTCACCCCTCCACTTT. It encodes CASSQFPEVSYNSPLHF.

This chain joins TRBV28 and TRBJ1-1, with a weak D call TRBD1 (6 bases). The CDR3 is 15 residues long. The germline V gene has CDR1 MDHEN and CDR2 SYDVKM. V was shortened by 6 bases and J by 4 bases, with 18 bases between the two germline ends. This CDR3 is CASRNLDRQGTEAFF. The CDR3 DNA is TGTGCCAGCAGAAATTTAGACAGGCAGGGCACTGAAGCTTTCTTT.

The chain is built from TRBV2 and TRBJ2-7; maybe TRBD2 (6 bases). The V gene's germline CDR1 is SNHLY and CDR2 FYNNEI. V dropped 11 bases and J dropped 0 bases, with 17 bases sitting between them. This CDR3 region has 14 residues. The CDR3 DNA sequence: TGTGCCGGGGGGTACGGGCGGAGCTCCTACGAGCAGTACTTC. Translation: CAGGYGRSSYEQYF.

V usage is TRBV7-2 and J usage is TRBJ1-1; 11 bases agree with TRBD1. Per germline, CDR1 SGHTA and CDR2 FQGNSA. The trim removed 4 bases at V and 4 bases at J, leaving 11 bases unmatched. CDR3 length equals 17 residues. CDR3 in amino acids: CASSSRVGTGGGTEAFF. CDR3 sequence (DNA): TGTGCCAGCAGCTCTAGGGTGGGGACAGGGGGTGGCACTGAAGCTTTCTTT.

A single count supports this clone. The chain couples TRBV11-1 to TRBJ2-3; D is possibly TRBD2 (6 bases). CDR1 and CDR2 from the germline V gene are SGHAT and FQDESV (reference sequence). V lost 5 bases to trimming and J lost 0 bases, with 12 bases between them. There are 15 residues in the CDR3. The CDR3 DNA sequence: TGTGCCAGCAGCCCGAGCGGGTATAGCACAGATACGCAGTATTTT. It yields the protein CASSPSGYSTDTQYF. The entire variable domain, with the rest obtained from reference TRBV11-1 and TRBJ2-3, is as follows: EAEVAQSPRYKITEKSQAVAFWCDPISGHATLYWYRQILGQGPELLVQFQDESVVDDSQLPKDRFSAERLKGVDSTLKIQPAELGDSAMYLCASSPSGYSTDTQYFGPGTRLTVL.

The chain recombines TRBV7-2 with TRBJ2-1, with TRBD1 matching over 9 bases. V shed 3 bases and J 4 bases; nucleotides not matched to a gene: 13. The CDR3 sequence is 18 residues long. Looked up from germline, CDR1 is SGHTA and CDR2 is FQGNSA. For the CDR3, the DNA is TGTGCCAGCAGCTTCGCTGGGACAGGGAGTAGGTTATACAATGAGCAGTTCTTC. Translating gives CASSFAGTGSRLYNEQFF. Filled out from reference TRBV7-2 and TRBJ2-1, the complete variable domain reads GAGVSQSPSNKVTEKGKDVELRCDPISGHTALYWYRQSLGQGLEFLIYFQGNSAPDKSGLPSDRFSAERTGGSVSTLTIQRTQQEDSAVYLCASSFAGTGSRLYNEQFFGPGTRLTVL.

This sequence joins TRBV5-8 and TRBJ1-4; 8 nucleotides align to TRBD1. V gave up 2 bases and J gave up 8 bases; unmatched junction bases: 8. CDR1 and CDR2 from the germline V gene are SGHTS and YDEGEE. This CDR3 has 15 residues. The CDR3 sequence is CASSFKDRGGEKLFF. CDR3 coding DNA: TGTGCCAGCAGCTTTAAAGACAGGGGTGGCGAAAAACTGTTTTTT.

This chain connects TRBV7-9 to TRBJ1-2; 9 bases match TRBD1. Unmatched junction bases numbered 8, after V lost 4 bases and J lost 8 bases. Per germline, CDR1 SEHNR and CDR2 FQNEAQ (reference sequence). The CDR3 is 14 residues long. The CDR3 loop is CASSSIQGADGYTF. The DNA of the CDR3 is TGTGCCAGCAGCTCAATACAGGGGGCTGACGGCTACACCTTC.

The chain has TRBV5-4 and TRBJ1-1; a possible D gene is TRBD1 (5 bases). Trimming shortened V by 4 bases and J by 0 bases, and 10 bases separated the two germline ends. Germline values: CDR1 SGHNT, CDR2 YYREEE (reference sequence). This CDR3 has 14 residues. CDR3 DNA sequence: TGTGCCAGCAGCGCGGGGCTCTTGAACACTGAAGCTTTCTTT. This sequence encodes CASSAGLLNTEAFF.

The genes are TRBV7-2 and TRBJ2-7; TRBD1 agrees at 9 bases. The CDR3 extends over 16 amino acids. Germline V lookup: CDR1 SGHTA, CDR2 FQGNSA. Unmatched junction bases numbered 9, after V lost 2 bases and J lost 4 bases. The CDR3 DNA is TGTGCCAGCAGCTTAATGTTGGGACAGGGTGTGTACGAGCAGTACTTC. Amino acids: CASSLMLGQGVYEQYF.

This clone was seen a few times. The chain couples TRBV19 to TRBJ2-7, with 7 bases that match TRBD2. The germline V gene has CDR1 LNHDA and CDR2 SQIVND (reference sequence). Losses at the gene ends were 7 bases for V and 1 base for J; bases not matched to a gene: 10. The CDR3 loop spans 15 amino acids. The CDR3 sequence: CASTTTASGSYEQYF. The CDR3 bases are TGTGCCAGTACCACAACCGCTAGCGGATCCTACGAGCAGTACTTC.

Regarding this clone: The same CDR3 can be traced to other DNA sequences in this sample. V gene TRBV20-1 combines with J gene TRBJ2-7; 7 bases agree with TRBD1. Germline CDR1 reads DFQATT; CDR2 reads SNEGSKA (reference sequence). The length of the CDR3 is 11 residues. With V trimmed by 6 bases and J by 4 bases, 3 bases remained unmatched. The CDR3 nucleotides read TGCAGTGCCAAACAGGGGTACGAGCAGTACTTC. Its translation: CSAKQGYEQYF.